This TCR beta chain was captured by sequencing in a study of shared clonotypes between healthy human individuals (dated by TCRdb to the early 2020s). General notes on the study: The cohort comprised a couple of women and a few men aged 18 to 49 years. Per donor, three plates each were used for CD4 naive and CD4 memory, two for CD8 naive, and one for CD8 memory. Blood TCR repertoires of five healthy adults were deeply sequenced to estimate repertoire size and the extent of clonotype sharing between individuals. To increase sequencing depth and limit assay-specific biases, TCR repertoire library preparation and sequencing were carried out by different laboratories using diverse techniques. Between about 0.8 and 9 billion PBMCs per donor were obtained by leukapheresis.

Healthy HIV-negative adults with no recently reported acute infections or vaccinations were included as donors. Every donor was a Caucasian adult residing in Nashville, Tennessee, USA. CD4+ T cells were enriched through magnetic negative selection, after which naive cells were positively selected on CD45RA and the remaining negative fraction served as the memory subset. Blood was collected by leukapheresis, and PBMCs were isolated by Ficoll-Histopaque density gradient centrifugation and then cryopreserved in liquid nitrogen vapor phase. Purity and quantity of every magnetically sorted T cell population were checked by analytical flow cytometry. Each sorted fraction had its genomic DNA isolated and then quantified by UV absorbance on a Nanodrop 2000c. What the authors observed across the whole study: Pairwise subsampling indicated that sequencing depth was expected to affect the degree of clonotype sharing among donors. Compared with non-shared clonotypes, the clonotypes found in all four sorted-subset donors had higher generation probabilities. Rarefaction of sorted-subset datasets indicated incomplete sequencing despite the large sequencing depth. Sampling was restricted to blood, and TCR repertoires in tissue are likely to differ from TCR repertoires in blood. When several donors were compared, the shared fraction of clonotypes was about 5% for naive CD4, roughly 3.4% for naive CD8, 2% to 2.5% for memory CD4, and 0.35% to 0.4% for memory CD8. The small number of donors limited the genetic and exposure-history diversity represented. Naive subsets generally had larger estimated clonotype richness than memory subsets did.

The germline V gene encodes CDR1 SGDLS and CDR2 YYNGEE. The junction carries 24 bases between V and J, which are trimmed by 0 bases and 15 bases respectively. Reading from cysteine to phenylalanine, the CDR3 counts 16 amino acids. The entry retains the CDR3 DNA only, 48 bases that are in frame from base 1. This clone came up once. The antigen this receptor binds is unknown. Per-base qualities were not stored, and no clone one base away is much larger. Using the deep immunoSEQ assay, TCR CDR3 regions were amplified from genomic DNA by multiplex PCR. Extracted genomic DNA from each cell subset was distributed evenly across all wells of several immunoSEQ 96-well plates, and each plate was treated as a replicate. For sorted subsets, roughly 200 ng of genomic DNA, equivalent to 30,000 or so T cell genomes, went into each replicate PCR. The purified libraries were quantified using a Qubit 3.0 fluorometer, sized with a Bioanalyzer 2100, and then quantified again using the KAPA Library Quantification kit. A separate single-read 150-cycle Illumina NextSeq 550 flow cell was used to sequence each immunoSEQ 96-well plate. Turning to the authors' computational methods: Because the immunoSEQ output included only junctional sequences and no quality scores, the filtering could not be the same as the filtering used for full-length reads. To assign V/J genes and CDR3, sequences were annotated against IMGT germline references using PyIR, a Python wrapper for IgBLAST v1.9. Any read was removed if the V/J assignment was weak (E-value above 1e-6), the CDR3 was missing, or the read contained stop codons, out-of-frame junctions, or ambiguous translated residues. V3J clonotypes were defined as sequences sharing the same inferred V gene, J gene, and CDR3 amino acid sequence. To compute the percentage overlap between repertoires, the number of shared unique clonotypes was divided by the size of the smaller repertoire. Repertoire richness was assessed with RTK rarefaction, the Chao1 estimator, and Recon v2.1 estimates of unobserved clonotypes. OLGA was used to compute generation probabilities for all TCRbeta clonotypes that the gDNA method yielded from four donors. TCRdb's version of the immuneACCESS table is confined to in-frame rearrangements and falls short of the full clone set. An unresolved V gene accounts for under half of the shortfall where checked; the remainder is of unknown origin. V and J calls and clone size are as listed in that table; D and trimming were resolved from the DNA. Present in this sample are more than 2,000,000 clones, around 94% of which were seen just once. The ten top clones hold over 0.12% of the sample.

The source is a man younger than 35 in good health. The chain was built from TRBV9 and TRBJ2-2, with TRBD2 as a weak D call on 5 bases. Specimen: naive CD4+ T cells sorted from blood. Taken with the paper, the label for cell subset or site translates to: CD45RA+ positively selected. CDR3 reads: CASSVAPPPLDSTLFF. The DNA is as follows: TGTGCCAGCAGCGTAGCTCCCCCTCCCTTGGACTCTACGTTGTTTTTT.